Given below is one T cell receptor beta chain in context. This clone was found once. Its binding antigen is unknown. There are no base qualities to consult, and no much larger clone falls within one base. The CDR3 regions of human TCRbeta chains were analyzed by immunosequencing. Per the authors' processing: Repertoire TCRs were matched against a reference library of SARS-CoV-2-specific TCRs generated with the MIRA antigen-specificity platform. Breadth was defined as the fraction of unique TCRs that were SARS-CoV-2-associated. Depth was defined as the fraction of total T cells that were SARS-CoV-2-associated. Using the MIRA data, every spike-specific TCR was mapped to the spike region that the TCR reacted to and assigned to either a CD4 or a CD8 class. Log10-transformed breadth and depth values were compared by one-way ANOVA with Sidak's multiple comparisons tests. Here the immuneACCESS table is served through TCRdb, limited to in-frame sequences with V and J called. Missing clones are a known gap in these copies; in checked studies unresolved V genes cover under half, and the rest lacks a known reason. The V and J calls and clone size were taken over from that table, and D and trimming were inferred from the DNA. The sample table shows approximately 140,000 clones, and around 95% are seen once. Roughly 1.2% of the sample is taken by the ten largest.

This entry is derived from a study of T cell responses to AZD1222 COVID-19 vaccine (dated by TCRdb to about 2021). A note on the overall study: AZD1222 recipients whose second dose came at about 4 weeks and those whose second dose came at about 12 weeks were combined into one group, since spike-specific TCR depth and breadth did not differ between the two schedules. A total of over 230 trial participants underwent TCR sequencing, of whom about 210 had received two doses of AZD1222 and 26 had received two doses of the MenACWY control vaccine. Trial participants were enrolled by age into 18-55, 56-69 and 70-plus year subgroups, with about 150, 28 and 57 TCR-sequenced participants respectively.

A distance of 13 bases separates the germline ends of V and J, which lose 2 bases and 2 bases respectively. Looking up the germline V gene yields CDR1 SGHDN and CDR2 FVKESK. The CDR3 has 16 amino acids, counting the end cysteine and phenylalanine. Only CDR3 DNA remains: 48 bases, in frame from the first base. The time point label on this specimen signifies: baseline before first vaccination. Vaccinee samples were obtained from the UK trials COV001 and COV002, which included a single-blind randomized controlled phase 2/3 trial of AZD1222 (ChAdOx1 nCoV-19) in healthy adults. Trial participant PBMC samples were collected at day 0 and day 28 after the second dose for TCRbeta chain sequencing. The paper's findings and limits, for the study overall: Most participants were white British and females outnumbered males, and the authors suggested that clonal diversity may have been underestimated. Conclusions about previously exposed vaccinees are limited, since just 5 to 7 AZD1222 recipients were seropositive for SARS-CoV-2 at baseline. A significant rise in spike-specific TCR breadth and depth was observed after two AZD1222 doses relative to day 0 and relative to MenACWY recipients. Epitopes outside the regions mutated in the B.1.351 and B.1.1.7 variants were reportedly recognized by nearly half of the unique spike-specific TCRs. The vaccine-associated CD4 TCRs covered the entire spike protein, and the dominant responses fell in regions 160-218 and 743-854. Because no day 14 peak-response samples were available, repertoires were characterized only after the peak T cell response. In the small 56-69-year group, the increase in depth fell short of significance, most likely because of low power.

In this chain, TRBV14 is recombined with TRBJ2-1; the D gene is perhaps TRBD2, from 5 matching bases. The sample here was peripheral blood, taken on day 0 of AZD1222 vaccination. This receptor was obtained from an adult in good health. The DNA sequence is TGTGCCAGCAGCCAATTAGCGTTAAGTGCCTACAATGAGCAGTTCTTC. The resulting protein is CASSQLALSAYNEQFF.